This T cell receptor (beta chain) stems from a study of response to subunit inactivated influenza vaccine. Whole-study findings and limits: Authors suggested that a seasonal influenza vaccination recruits few new T cells each time.

Each CDR3 protein is one row after TCRdb ran MiXCR on the RT-PCR reads. The sample lists hundreds of thousands of distinct CDR3 sequences, around 14% occurring once. As to this clonotype: Its antigen is as yet unknown.

This CDR3 has 11 residues. The germline gives CDR1 MNHEY, CDR2 SVGAGI. Trimming left V 9 bases short and J 6 bases short, with 12 bases between. The sequenced sample was PBMCs from blood, obtained 11 to 12 days after vaccination. The chain combines TRBV6-5 with TRBJ2-7; D possibly uses TRBD1 or TRBD2 (5 bases each). This clonotype was sampled from a man aged 50-60 years who received an inactivated influenza vaccine. Here the CDR3 DNA reads TGTGCCAGTAACCAGGGAGCCGAGCAGTACTTC. Amino acid sequence: CASNQGAEQYF.